Shown below are 12 T cell receptor beta chains from a single sample sequenced in a study of quantifying T cell responses using KT2 cells. Whole-study context: TCR alpha and beta constant-region primers primed reverse transcription of RNA.

An oligo carrying a UMI was ligated to the cDNA 3' end. First-round PCR used around 4 cycles and beta primers RC1.1 and RC1.2 covering TRBC1 and TRBC2. TCRdb redid the calling of the UMI-ligation and nested PCR reads with MiXCR, one entry per CDR3 protein. The sample yields around 50,000 distinct CDR3 sequences, 11% seen once. Sequencing used PBMCs spiked with cells of the T cell clone KT2. The receptors here all came from a human donor.

The sample holds many counts of this clonotype. The rearrangement uses TRBV7-7 and TRBJ2-5, with D unresolved. CDR3 length equals 14 residues. The germline V gene has CDR1 SSHAT and CDR2 FNYEAQ (reference sequence). The germline V and J ends were trimmed by 0 bases and 1 base, with 6 bases remaining between them. CDR3 region: CASSLAGIQETQYF. The CDR3 bases are TGTGCCAGCAGCTTAGCTGGGATCCAAGAGACCCAGTACTTC.

This chain joins TRBV12-3 or TRBV12-4 and TRBJ2-1; 14 positions match TRBD2. With 6 bases clipped from V and 8 bases from J, the junction kept 18 bases outside the gene matches. The CDR3 has 19 residues. The chain's CDR3 is CASSVPGLAGVKGGDEQFF. The CDR3 DNA reads as TGTGCCAGCAGCGTTCCGGGACTAGCGGGAGTGAAAGGTGGGGATGAGCAGTTCTTC.

This clonotype turned up a few times. The chain joins TRBV7-2 to TRBJ2-2, with 7 positions matching TRBD1. Germline lookup yields CDR1 SGHTA and CDR2 FQGNSA. V shed 4 bases, J shed 6 bases, and the junction held 2 bases outside the gene matches. The CDR3 runs 13 residues. The DNA for the CDR3 is TGTGCCAGCAGCTCAGACAGGGCCGGGGAGCTGTTTTTT. Protein product: CASSSDRAGELFF.

This clonotype was detected ten times or more. This chain joins TRBV19 and TRBJ2-5; 8 bases fit TRBD1. Germline CDR1 is LNHDA and CDR2 is SQIVND (reference sequence). Unmatched junction bases numbered 15, after V lost 6 bases and J lost 9 bases. This CDR3 has 15 residues. The CDR3 protein is CASSSPGGRGRPQYF. The CDR3 DNA follows: TGTGCCAGTAGCTCCCCCGGGGGCAGGGGGCGCCCCCAGTACTTC.

This clonotype occurred a few times. This chain connects TRBV12-3 or TRBV12-4 to TRBJ2-7; D might be TRBD1 (6 bases). The CDR3 length is 15 residues. The V and J ends lost 5 bases and 0 bases respectively, with 14 bases between them. The CDR3 bases are TGTGCCAGCAGTCCCCGACAGGACAACTCCTACGAGCAGTACTTC. Translation gives CASSPRQDNSYEQYF.

The chain has TRBV5-1 and TRBJ1-6, with 8 positions matching TRBD1. Trimming cost V 3 bases and J 8 bases; bases outside gene matches: 4. Germline V lookup: CDR1 SGHRS, CDR2 YFSETQ. The CDR3 totals 14 residues. For the CDR3, the DNA is TGCGCCAGCAGCTCTACAGGGGGGTATTCACCCCTCCACTTT. This translates into CASSSTGGYSPLHF.

The chain carries TRBV28 and TRBJ2-2; D may match TRBD1 or TRBD2 (5 bases each). Trimming cost V 1 base and J 6 bases, with 15 bases left between them. This CDR3 spans 16 amino acids. Per germline, CDR1 MDHEN and CDR2 SYDVKM. CDR3 in amino acids: CASSLYPLQEAGELFF. The CDR3 DNA is TGTGCCAGCAGTTTATACCCCCTACAGGAGGCCGGGGAGCTGTTTTTT.

The rearrangement joins TRBV4-2 to TRBJ2-1; D unclear. This CDR3 has 15 amino acids. Deletions cut 0 bases from V and 2 bases from J, with 8 bases between. CDR1 and CDR2 from the germline V gene are LGHNA and YNFKEQ. CDR3 coding DNA: TGTGCCAGCAGCCAAGAACCGGAGACCTACAATGAGCAGTTCTTC. Protein sequence: CASSQEPETYNEQFF.

The chain couples TRBV6-5 to TRBJ2-3; 9 bases are a match to TRBD2. Trimming took 8 bases from V and 0 from J; bases not matched to a gene: 12. Germline lookup yields CDR1 MNHEY and CDR2 SVGAGI. This CDR3 is 17 amino acids long. The DNA of the CDR3 is TGTGCCAGCCTACCCACGCGGGAGGGCCCCAGCACAGATACGCAGTATTTT. As protein: CASLPTREGPSTDTQYF.

This clonotype was counted only a few times. The rearrangement joins TRBV5-1 to TRBJ1-2; TRBD1 matches 7 bases. This CDR3 is built from 15 residues. With 4 bases clipped from V and 4 bases from J, the junction kept 10 bases outside the gene matches. CDR1 is SGHRS and CDR2 is YFSETQ in the germline V gene. The CDR3 region has the DNA TGCGCCAGCAGCCCCGATGGACAGGCAGGCTATGGCTACACCTTC. It yields the protein CASSPDGQAGYGYTF.

This clonotype has just a few counts. The J gene is TRBJ1-1, the V gene TRBV3-1, with D perhaps TRBD1 (6 bases). Per the germline V gene, CDR1 is LGHDT and CDR2 is YNNKEL (reference sequence). The CDR3 runs 15 residues. Trimming shortened V by 3 bases and J by 4 bases, and 15 bases separated the two germline ends. CDR3 sequence: CASSQGTTGTTEAFF. DNA of the CDR3: TGTGCCAGCAGCCAGGGCACTACAGGGACCACTGAAGCTTTCTTT.

This clonotype was observed a handful of times. The chain uses TRBV24-1 and TRBJ2-3; weak D call: TRBD2 (6 bases). V gave up 4 bases and J gave up 3 bases, with 7 bases separating them. Germline assignment: CDR1 KGHDR and CDR2 SFDVKD. This CDR3 has 13 amino acids. CDR3 loop: CATSEGGTDTQYF. DNA of the CDR3: TGTGCCACCAGTGAGGGGGGTACAGATACGCAGTATTTT.